Here is one TCR beta chain with its context. Antigen unknown. The data belong to a study of T cells in localized non-small cell lung cancer. V was trimmed by 3 bases and J by 1 base, leaving 9 bases between them. There are 14 residues in the CDR3. Germline V CDR1 and CDR2: SGHVS, FQNEAQ. This table comes from immunoSEQ multiplex PCR, and its TCRdb copy is limited to in-frame clones, with some not included. The data contain fewer than 25,000 clones, approximately 91% of them singletons. Study-level results: Adjacent uninvolved lung tissue had the highest T cell clonality, exceeding tumor. Longer overall survival associated with higher blood T cell density; shorter survival with higher adjacent-lung clonality. The appearance of a median roughly 61 of the top 100 tumor clones was seen in adjacent lung.

The rearrangement uses TRBV7-8 and TRBJ1-1, with D perhaps matching TRBD1 (6 bases). This clonotype originated in a woman aged 35 to 69 with stage I lung adenocarcinoma. Specimen: peripheral blood, collected before any cancer treatment. CDR3: CASSFGQPNTEAFF. CDR3 nucleotide sequence: TGTGCCAGCAGCTTCGGACAGCCGAACACTGAAGCTTTCTTT. The full variable domain, rest sourced from reference TRBV7-8 and TRBJ1-1, is GAGVSQSPRYKVAKRGQDVALRCDPISGHVSLFWYQQALGQGPEFLTYFQNEAQLDKSGLPSDRFFAERPEGSVSTLKIQRTQQEDSAVYLCASSFGQPNTEAFFGQGTRLTVV.